This T cell receptor beta chain was found in a study of CD8 T cells in Susac syndrome. The multiple sclerosis controls, all treatment-naive patients, had relapsing-remitting disease that was stable or active. This CDR3 comprises 14 residues. Trimming left V 3 bases short and J 0 bases short, with 7 bases between. The germline V gene has CDR1 SGHRS and CDR2 YFSETQ. The RNA, 0.5 to 1 ug, was put through reverse transcription using random hexamers. A multiplex approach, immunoSEQ multiplex PCR, amplified TCR beta CDR3 across 54 Vbeta and 13 Jbeta. TCRdb reprocessed the immunoSEQ multiplex PCR reads via MiXCR and lists one record per CDR3 protein. The sample has around 140,000 distinct CDR3 sequences, around 95% seen once.

This clonotype was obtained from a human donor with multiple sclerosis. The V and J genes are TRBV5-1 and TRBJ2-1; the D is unclear. Sequenced: CD4+ T cells from PBMCs. This chain's CDR3 is CASSSKSSYNEQFF. CDR3 coding DNA: TGCGCCAGCAGCTCTAAGAGCTCCTACAATGAGCAGTTCTTC. Together with reference TRBV5-1 and TRBJ2-1, the CDR3 gives the full variable domain: KAGVTQTPRYLIKTRGQQVTLSCSPISGHRSVSWYQQTPGQGLQFLFEYFSETQRNKGNFPGRFSGRQFSNSRSEMNVSTLELGDSALYLCASSSKSSYNEQFFGPGTRLTVL.